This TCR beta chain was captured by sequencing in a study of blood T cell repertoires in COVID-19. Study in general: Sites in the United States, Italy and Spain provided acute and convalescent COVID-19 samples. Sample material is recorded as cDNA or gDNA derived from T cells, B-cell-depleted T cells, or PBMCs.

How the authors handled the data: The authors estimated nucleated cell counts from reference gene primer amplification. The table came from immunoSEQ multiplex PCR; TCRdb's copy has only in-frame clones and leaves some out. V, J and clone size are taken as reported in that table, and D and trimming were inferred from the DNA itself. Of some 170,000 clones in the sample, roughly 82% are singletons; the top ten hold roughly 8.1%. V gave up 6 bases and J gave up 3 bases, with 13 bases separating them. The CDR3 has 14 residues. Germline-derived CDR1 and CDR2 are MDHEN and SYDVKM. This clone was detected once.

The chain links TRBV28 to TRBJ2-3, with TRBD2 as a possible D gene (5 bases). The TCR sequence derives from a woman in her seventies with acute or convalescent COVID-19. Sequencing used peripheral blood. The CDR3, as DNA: TGTGCCAGCAGATTTAGCGATGCAACAGATACGCAGTATTTT. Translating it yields CASRFSDATDTQYF.